These T cell receptor beta chains were read from a single sample in a study of monozygotic twins with inflammatory bowel disease. TCRdb derives one entry per CDR3 protein from the 5' RACE reads, leaving out DNA. Here the sample table reports around 400,000 distinct CDR3 sequences. Material for sequencing was blood. All receptors come from a human donor with ulcerative colitis or Crohn's disease, or a healthy co-twin of an affected twin (not recorded which). Both conserved end residues are part of each CDR3.

TRBJ1-1,TRBV7-9,CASSLAGTGSTEAFF
TRBJ2-7,TRBV19,CASSKPGRDSYEQYF
TRBJ2-5,TRBV5-1,CASSLYPTRRETQYF
TRBJ1-1,TRBV7-3,CASSLEAYTEAFF
TRBJ1-4,TRBV7-6,CASSLDGGGSEKLFF
TRBJ2-3,TRBV21-1,CASSKTRTAPTQYF
TRBJ1-6,TRBV4-3,CASSQGTTGYNSPLHF
TRBJ2-7,TRBV12-3/TRBV12-4,CASSAHRDFKWNEQYF
TRBJ2-2,TRBV5-1,CASSLASAGELFF
TRBJ1-2,TRBV6-1,CASKRGGGPSYGYTF
TRBJ1-1,TRBV20-1,CSARRQGLEAFF
TRBJ1-2,TRBV3-1,CASSHAGTGYTF
TRBJ2-7,TRBV20-1,CSASPVLGTTYEQYF
TRBJ1-1,TRBV5-1,CASSLAAANTEAFF
TRBJ2-7,TRBV9,CASSDGTGDLYEQYF
TRBJ2-3,TRBV6-1,CAVGLEWGTDTQYF
TRBJ1-2,TRBV5-6,CASSWNRGQLNYGYTF
TRBJ1-3,TRBV20-1,CSARERGSGNTIYF
TRBJ2-5,TRBV7-2,CASSLVRRPAGETQYF
TRBJ1-4,TRBV19,CASSIHESGNEKLFF
TRBJ2-1,TRBV20-1,CSARGQGASNEQFF
TRBJ2-3,TRBV5-4,CASSFYGASTDTQYF
TRBJ2-2,TRBV29-1,CSVDPSGNTGELFF
TRBJ2-5,TRBV5-1,CASSLDGTERTQYF
TRBJ2-1,TRBV7-3,CASSPGTSFFF
TRBJ2-1,TRBV20-1,CSASVGSGIYNEQFF
TRBJ2-2,TRBV29-1,CSVEPRGSGELFF
TRBJ2-5,TRBV5-1,CASSFGPPGETQYF
TRBJ2-7,TRBV4-3,CASSHDREHEQYF
TRBJ2-1,TRBV10-3,CAISEGARINEQFF
TRBJ1-6,TRBV11-2,CASSLRGGKNSPLHF
TRBJ2-1,TRBV14,CASSQGRPDGVGTYNEQFF
TRBJ2-3,TRBV7-9,CASSLVSGGRDTQYF
TRBJ2-3,TRBV7-9,CASSPSFLDTQYF
TRBJ2-1,TRBV5-1,CASSMAGGRNEQFF
TRBJ2-7,TRBV27,CASSLSAGVGVQYF
TRBJ2-5,TRBV7-2,CASSTLAGLETQYF
TRBJ2-3,TRBV5-5,CASSSRPTPDTQYF
TRBJ1-1,TRBV15,CATRGRMGDTEAFF
TRBJ1-6,TRBV15,CATSLGPNNSPLHF
TRBJ2-7,TRBV4-1,CASSQGDGDYEQYF
TRBJ2-7,TRBV29-1,CSVRFAGDLYEQYF
TRBJ2-2,TRBV5-1,CATEDGGELFF
TRBJ2-4,TRBV14,CASSPIGKNIQYF
TRBJ1-2,TRBV6-5,CASSYRVRGRMRGYTF
TRBJ2-2,TRBV5-1,CASSTGLAGGRRTGELFF